These T cell receptor beta chains were read from a single sample in a study of T-cell memory formation after mild COVID-19. TCRdb called the 5' RACE reads again in MiXCR, with one record for every CDR3 protein. The table lists some 210,000 distinct CDR3 sequences, 10% to 13% of them singletons. The sample taken for sequencing was PBMCs or a T cell subset sorted from them (not recorded which). The source is a young man who had mild COVID-19 (a few samples of this study predate the infection). Cell type and time point are not known. Each CDR3 is given with its conserved first and last residue. The order of the fields is J gene, clone size, V gene, D gene, CDR3 DNA, CDR3 protein. A D gene is named only where the DNA matches it firmly. Some rows mark clone size as missing; the rest say once, few, many or name a class of expanded clone.

>TRBJ1-4|.|TRBV6-2/TRBV6-3|TRBD1
TGTGCCAGCACCCCACCGGGACAGGGGGCAACTAATGAAAAACTGTTTTTT
CASTPPGQGATNEKLFF
>TRBJ2-2|few|TRBV12-3/TRBV12-4|.
TGTGCCACCGCGATCACCGGGGAGCTGTTTTTT
CATAITGELFF
>TRBJ2-3|few|TRBV5-1|TRBD2
TGCGCCAGCAGCACGGGGGGGAGCACAGATACGCAGTATTTT
CASSTGGSTDTQYF
>TRBJ2-3|.|TRBV4-1|.
TGCGCCAGCAGCCAGGTACCCACCCAGGTGGCCCCGCAGTATTTT
CASSQVPTQVAPQYF
>TRBJ2-7|few|TRBV2|.
TGTGCCACCCAGGGGGGTTTTCTCTACGAGCAGTACTTC
CATQGGFLYEQYF
>TRBJ2-1|few|TRBV24-1|.
TGTGCCACCAGTGGAGGGAGCAATGAGCAGTTCTTC
CATSGGSNEQFF
>TRBJ2-5|.|TRBV5-1|.
TGCGCCAGCAGCCCCGACACTTGGGCTAACAGTTACCAAGAGACCCAGTACTTC
CASSPDTWANSYQETQYF
>TRBJ2-1|many|TRBV7-8|TRBD2
TGTGCCAGCAGCTCTCCCGGCAACCGACTAGCGGGGAAGTACAATGAGCAGTTCTTC
CASSSPGNRLAGKYNEQFF
>TRBJ2-2|many|TRBV7-2|.
TGTGCCAGCAGCTCTAGGGGCGTGGACGCCGGGGAGCTGTTTTTT
CASSSRGVDAGELFF
>TRBJ2-2|many|TRBV19|.
TGTGCCAGTAGTATGCAGGGCAGAACCGGGGAGCTGTTTTTT
CASSMQGRTGELFF
>TRBJ1-3|.|TRBV6-5|.
TGTGCCAGCAGTTACTCGATATCCGCCGGCCTCTCTGGAAACACCATATATTTT
CASSYSISAGLSGNTIYF
>TRBJ2-3|.|TRBV11-1|TRBD2
TGTGCCAGCAGCCATAGGAGCGGGGGTCTAGATACGCAGTATTTT
CASSHRSGGLDTQYF
>TRBJ1-2|.|TRBV7-9|TRBD1
TGTGCCAGCAGCTCCAGTCGGACAGGGGCTAACTATGGCTACACCTTC
CASSSSRTGANYGYTF
>TRBJ1-6|few|TRBV7-6|.
TGTGCCAGCAGCTTACTATTTTCACCCCTCCACTTT
CASSLLFSPLHF
>TRBJ1-1|many|TRBV3-1|.
TGTGCCAGCAGCCAATCCTGGCAGAACACTGAAGCTTTCTTT
CASSQSWQNTEAFF
>TRBJ2-5|few|TRBV29-1|.
TGCAGCGTTGAACACTTGCTTGGAGAGACCCAGTACTTC
CSVEHLLGETQYF
>TRBJ2-1|few|TRBV29-1|.
TGCAGCGTTGATGGGTCCTACAATGAGCAGTTCTTC
CSVDGSYNEQFF
>TRBJ2-1|few|TRBV20-1|TRBD2
TGCAGTGCTAGAGATCTCACAGCATTAGCGGGGGGCTACAATGAGCAGTTCTTC
CSARDLTALAGGYNEQFF
>TRBJ2-5|.|TRBV5-1|.
TGCGCCAGCAGCTTGGGCGCTGGACCAGCCTACCAAGAGACCCAGTACTTC
CASSLGAGPAYQETQYF
>TRBJ2-7|.|TRBV3-1|.
TGTGCCAGCAGACAGGACGGGACCTACGAGCAGTACTTC
CASRQDGTYEQYF
>TRBJ2-3|few|TRBV11-1|.
TGTGCCAGCAGCTTAGAGGAGCCTTCCACGCAGTATTTT
CASSLEEPSTQYF
>TRBJ2-1|.|TRBV28|.
TGTGCCAGCAGTTTTATAGGGGGGGGCCGAGTTGCTGAGCAGTTCTTC
CASSFIGGGRVAEQFF
>TRBJ1-1|many|TRBV7-2|.
TGTGCCAGCAGCCCCTTCGGCTTGAACACTGAAGCTTTCTTT
CASSPFGLNTEAFF
>TRBJ2-4|many|TRBV7-2|TRBD1
TGTGCCAGCAGCTTAGACTTCGGTAACAGGGGGCTAAACATTCAGTACTTC
CASSLDFGNRGLNIQYF
>TRBJ1-4|few|TRBV4-3|TRBD1
TGCGCCAGCAGCCATTGGCCGGACAGGGCAGGGCGGCGGGATGAAAAACTGTTTTTT
CASSHWPDRAGRRDEKLFF
>TRBJ1-3|.|TRBV7-9|.
TGTGCCAGCAGCCGGTCCTCTGGAAACACCATATATTTT
CASSRSSGNTIYF